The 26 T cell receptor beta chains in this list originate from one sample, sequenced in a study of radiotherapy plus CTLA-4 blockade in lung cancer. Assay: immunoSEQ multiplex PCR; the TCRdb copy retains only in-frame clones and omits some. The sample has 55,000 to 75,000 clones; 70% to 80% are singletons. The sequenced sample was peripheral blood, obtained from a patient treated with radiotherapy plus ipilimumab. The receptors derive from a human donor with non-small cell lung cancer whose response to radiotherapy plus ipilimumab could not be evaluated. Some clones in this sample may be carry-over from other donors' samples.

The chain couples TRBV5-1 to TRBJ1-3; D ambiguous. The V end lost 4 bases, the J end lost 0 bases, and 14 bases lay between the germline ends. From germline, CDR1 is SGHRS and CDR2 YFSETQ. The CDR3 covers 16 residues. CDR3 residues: CASSAMGTSSGNTIYF. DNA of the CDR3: TGCGCCAGCAGCGCCATGGGTACTAGCTCTGGAAACACCATATATTTT. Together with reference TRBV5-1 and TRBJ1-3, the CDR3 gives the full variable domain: KAGVTQTPRYLIKTRGQQVTLSCSPISGHRSVSWYQQTPGQGLQFLFEYFSETQRNKGNFPGRFSGRQFSNSRSEMNVSTLELGDSALYLCASSAMGTSSGNTIYFGEGSWLTVV.

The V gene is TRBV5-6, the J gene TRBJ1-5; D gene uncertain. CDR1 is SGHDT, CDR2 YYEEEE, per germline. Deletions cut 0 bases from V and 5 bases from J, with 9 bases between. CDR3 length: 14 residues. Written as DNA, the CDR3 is TGTGCCAGCAGCTTGGGGAGGAGAGATCAGCCCCAGCATTTT. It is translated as CASSLGRRDQPQHF.

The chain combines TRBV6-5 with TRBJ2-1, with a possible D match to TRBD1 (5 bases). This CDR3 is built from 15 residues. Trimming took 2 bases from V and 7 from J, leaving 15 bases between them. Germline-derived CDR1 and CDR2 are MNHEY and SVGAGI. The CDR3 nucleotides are TGTGCCAGCAGTTACGCCAGGGTCAGCCTGAATGAGCAGTTCTTC. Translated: CASSYARVSLNEQFF.

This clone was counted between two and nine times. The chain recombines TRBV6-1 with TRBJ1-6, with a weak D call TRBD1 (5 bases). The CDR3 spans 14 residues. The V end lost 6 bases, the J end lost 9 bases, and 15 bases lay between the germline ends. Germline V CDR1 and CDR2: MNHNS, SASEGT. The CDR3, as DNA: TGTGCCAGCAGCTCACCGGGACTAGGTTCACCCCTCCACTTT. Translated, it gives CASSSPGLGSPLHF.

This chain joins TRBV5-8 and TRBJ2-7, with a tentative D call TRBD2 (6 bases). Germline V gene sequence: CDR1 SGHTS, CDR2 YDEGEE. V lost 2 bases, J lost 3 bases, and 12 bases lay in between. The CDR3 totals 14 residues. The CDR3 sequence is CASSFGWGVYEQYF. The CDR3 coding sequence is TGTGCCAGCAGCTTCGGCTGGGGGGTCTACGAGCAGTACTTC.

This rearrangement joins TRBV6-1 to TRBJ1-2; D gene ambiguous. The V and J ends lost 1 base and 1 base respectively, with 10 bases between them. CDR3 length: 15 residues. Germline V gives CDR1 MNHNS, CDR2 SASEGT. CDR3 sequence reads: CASSEGSSLNYGYTF. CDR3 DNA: TGTGCCAGCAGTGAAGGCAGTAGCCTTAACTATGGCTACACCTTC.

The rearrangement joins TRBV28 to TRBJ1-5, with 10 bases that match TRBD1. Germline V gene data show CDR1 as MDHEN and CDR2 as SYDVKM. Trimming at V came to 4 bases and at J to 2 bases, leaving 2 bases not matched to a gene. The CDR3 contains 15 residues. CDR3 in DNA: TGTGCCAGCAGTTCGACAGGGGGCGGCAATCAGCCCCAGCATTTT. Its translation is CASSSTGGGNQPQHF.

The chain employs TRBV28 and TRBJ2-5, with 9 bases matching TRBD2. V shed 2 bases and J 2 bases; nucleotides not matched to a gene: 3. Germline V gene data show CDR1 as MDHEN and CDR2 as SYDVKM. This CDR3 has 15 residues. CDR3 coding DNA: TGTGCCAGCAGTTTACCCAGCGGGGGGCAAGAGACCCAGTACTTC. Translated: CASSLPSGGQETQYF.

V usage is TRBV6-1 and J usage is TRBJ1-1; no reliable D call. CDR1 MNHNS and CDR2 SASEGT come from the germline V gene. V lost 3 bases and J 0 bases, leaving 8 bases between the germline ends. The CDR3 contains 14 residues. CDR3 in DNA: TGTGCCAGCAGTGAGTTCCAGGTGAACACTGAAGCTTTCTTT. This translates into CASSEFQVNTEAFF.

The CDR3 reads CASSLNEGRGYGYTF. The DNA of the CDR3 is TGTGCCAGCAGCTTAAACGAGGGTAGAGGCTATGGCTACACCTTC. The chain employs TRBV7-3 and TRBJ1-2; no reliable D call. The CDR3 totals 15 residues. Germline lookup yields CDR1 SGHTA and CDR2 FQGTGA. V lost 1 base and J 4 bases, leaving 13 bases between the germline ends.

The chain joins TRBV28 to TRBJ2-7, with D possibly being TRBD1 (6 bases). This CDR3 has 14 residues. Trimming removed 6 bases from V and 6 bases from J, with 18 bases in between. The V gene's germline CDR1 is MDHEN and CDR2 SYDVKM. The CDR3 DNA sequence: TGTGCCAGCAGCACCCCCGGACAGCCCTTCGAGCAGTACTTC. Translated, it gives CASSTPGQPFEQYF. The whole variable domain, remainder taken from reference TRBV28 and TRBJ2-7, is DVKVTQSSRYLVKRTGEKVFLECVQDMDHENMFWYRQDPGLGLRLIYFSYDVKMKEKGDIPEGYSVSREKKERFSLILESASTNQTSMYLCASSTPGQPFEQYFGPGTRLTVT.

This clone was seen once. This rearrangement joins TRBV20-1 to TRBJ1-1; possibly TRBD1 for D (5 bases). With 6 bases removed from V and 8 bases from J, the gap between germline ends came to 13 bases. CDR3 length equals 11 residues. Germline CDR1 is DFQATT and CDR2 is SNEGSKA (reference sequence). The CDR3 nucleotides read TGCAGTGCCTTAGACAGTAAAGAAGCTTTCTTT. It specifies CSALDSKEAFF.

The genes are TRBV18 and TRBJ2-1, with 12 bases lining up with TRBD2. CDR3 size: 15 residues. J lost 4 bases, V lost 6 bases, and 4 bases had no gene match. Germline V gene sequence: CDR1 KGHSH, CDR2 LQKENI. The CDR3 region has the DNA TGTGCCAGCTCCCAACTAGCGGGGGGATACAATGAGCAGTTCTTC. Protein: CASSQLAGGYNEQFF.

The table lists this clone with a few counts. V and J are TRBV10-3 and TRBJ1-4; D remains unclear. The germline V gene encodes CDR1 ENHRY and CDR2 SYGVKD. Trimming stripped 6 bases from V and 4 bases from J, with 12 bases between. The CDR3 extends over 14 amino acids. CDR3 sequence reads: CAISPRSDNEKLFF. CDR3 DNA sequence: TGTGCCATCAGCCCCAGGTCGGATAATGAAAAACTGTTTTTT.

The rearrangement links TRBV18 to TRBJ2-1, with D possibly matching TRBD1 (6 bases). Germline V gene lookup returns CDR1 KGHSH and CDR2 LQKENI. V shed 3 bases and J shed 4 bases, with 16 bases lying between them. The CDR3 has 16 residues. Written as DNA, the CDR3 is TGTGCCAGCTCACCCCCCCTCCCTGGACAGTACAATGAGCAGTTCTTC. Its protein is CASSPPLPGQYNEQFF.

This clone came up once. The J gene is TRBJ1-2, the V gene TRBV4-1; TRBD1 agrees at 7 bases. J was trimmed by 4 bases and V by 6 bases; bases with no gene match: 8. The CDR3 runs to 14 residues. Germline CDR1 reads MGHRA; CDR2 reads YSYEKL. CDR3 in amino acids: CASSPRQGAYGYTF. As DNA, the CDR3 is TGCGCCAGCAGTCCTAGACAGGGAGCCTATGGCTACACCTTC.

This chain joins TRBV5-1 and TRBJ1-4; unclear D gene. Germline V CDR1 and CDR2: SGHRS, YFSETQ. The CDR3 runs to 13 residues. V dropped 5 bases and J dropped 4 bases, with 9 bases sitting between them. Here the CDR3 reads CASRAGNNEKLFF. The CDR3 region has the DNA TGCGCCAGCAGAGCCGGTAATAATGAAAAACTGTTTTTT.

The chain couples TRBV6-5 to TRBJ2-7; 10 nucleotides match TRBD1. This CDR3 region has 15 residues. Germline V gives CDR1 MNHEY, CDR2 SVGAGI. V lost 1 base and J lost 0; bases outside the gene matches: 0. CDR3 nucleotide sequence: TGTGCCAGCAGTTACTGGGACAGGGGCTCCTACGAGCAGTACTTC. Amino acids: CASSYWDRGSYEQYF.

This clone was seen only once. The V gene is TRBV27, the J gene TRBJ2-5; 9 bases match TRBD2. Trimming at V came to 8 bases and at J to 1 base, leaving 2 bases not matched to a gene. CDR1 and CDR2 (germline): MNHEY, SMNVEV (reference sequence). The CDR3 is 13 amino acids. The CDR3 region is CASGLAFQETQYF. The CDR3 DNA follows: TGTGCCAGCGGACTAGCGTTCCAAGAGACCCAGTACTTC.

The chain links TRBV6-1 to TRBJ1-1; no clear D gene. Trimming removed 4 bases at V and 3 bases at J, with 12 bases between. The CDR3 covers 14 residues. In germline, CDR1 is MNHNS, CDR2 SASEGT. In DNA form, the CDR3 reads TGTGCCAGCAGTGTAGTCCAGCGAGACACTGAAGCTTTCTTT. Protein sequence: CASSVVQRDTEAFF.

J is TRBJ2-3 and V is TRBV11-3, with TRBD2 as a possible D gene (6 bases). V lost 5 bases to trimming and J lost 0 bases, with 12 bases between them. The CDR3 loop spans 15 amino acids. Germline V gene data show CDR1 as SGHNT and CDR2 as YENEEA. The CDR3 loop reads CASSHRGVSTDTQYF. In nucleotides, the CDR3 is TGTGCCAGCAGCCACCGCGGGGTTAGCACAGATACGCAGTATTTT.

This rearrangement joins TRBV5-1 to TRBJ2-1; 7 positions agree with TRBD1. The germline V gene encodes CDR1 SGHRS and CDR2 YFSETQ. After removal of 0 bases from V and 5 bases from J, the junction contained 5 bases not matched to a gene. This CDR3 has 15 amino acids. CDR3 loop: CASSLAGTVNNEQFF. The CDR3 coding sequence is TGCGCCAGCAGCTTGGCCGGGACAGTCAACAATGAGCAGTTCTTC.

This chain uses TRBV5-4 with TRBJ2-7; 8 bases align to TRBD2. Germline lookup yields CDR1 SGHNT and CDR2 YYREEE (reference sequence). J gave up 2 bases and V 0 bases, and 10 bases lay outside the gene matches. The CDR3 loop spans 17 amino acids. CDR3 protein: CASSLASGGGQTYEQYF. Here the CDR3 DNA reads TGTGCCAGCAGCTTGGCTTCGGGGGGGGGTCAAACCTACGAGCAGTACTTC.

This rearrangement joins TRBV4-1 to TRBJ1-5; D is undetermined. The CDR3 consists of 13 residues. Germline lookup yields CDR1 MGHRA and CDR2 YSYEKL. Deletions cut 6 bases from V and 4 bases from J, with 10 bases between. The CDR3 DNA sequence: TGCGCCAGCAGTCTGCGTCTTAATCAGCCCCAGCATTTT. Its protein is CASSLRLNQPQHF.

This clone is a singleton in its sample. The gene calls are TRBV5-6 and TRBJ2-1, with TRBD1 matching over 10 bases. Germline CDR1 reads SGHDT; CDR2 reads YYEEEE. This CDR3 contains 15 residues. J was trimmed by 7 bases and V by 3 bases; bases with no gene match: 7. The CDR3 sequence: CASSWGQGNTNEQFF. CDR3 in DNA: TGTGCCAGCAGCTGGGGACAGGGGAATACGAATGAGCAGTTCTTC.

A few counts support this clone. The CDR3 nucleotides are TGTGCCAGCACCCCCGGGGGGACCTACGAGCAGTACTTC. This codes for CASTPGGTYEQYF. The chain couples TRBV21-1 to TRBJ2-7; the DNA was not used to check the table's D call, TRBD2. TRBV21-1 constitutes a pseudogene. This CDR3 spans 13 amino acids.